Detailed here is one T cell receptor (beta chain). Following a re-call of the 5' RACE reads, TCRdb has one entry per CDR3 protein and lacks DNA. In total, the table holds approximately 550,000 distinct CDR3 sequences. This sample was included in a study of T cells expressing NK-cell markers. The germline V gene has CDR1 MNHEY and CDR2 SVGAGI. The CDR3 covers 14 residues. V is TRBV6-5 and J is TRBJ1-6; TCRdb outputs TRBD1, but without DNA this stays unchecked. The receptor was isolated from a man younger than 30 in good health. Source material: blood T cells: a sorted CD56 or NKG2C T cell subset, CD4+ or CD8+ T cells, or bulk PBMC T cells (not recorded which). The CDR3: CASSYQGGNSPLHF.